The 23 T cell receptor beta chains reported below all come from one sample, sequenced in a study of blood T cell repertoires in COVID-19. The protocol was immunoSEQ multiplex PCR, while the TCRdb copy is restricted to in-frame clones and leaves out a portion. Of 200,000 to 250,000 clones listed, about 90% are singletons. Material for sequencing was peripheral blood. These TCRs come from a man of 80 years or more with acute or convalescent COVID-19.

This rearrangement joins TRBV5-4 to TRBJ1-4; 9 positions agree with TRBD1. J lost 5 bases, V lost 2 bases, and 4 bases had no gene match. This CDR3 has 15 residues. Germline V gene data show CDR1 as SGHNT and CDR2 as YYREEE (reference sequence). Written as DNA, the CDR3 is TGTGCCAGCAGCTTCCTGACAGGGGGAAATGAAAAACTGTTTTTT. Encoded protein: CASSFLTGGNEKLFF.

This chain connects TRBV18 to TRBJ1-1; D unresolved. With 6 bases removed from V and 0 bases from J, the gap between germline ends came to 11 bases. Per the germline V gene, CDR1 is KGHSH and CDR2 is LQKENI. The CDR3 is made up of 14 amino acids. Here the CDR3 reads CASSASYMNTEAFF. Written as DNA, the CDR3 is TGTGCCAGCTCCGCAAGCTATATGAACACTGAAGCTTTCTTT. The variable domain in full, with the rest retrieved from reference TRBV18 and TRBJ1-1, is NAGVMQNPRHLVRRRGQEARLRCSPMKGHSHVYWYRQLPEEGLKFMVYLQKENIIDESGMPKERFSAEFPKEGPSILRIQQVVRGDSAAYFCASSASYMNTEAFFGQGTRLTVV.

This rearrangement joins TRBV11-3 to TRBJ2-1; 10 bases map to TRBD2. The CDR3 is 17 residues long. The V gene's germline CDR1 is SGHNT and CDR2 YENEEA. J gave up 8 bases and V 4 bases, and 14 bases lay outside the gene matches. The CDR3, as DNA: TGTGCCAGCAGCTCGACTCGACTAGCGGGCAGAACCGATGAGCAGTTCTTC. Translated: CASSSTRLAGRTDEQFF.

The chain combines TRBV7-2 with TRBJ1-3; D unclear. Trimming left V 4 bases short and J 0 bases short, with 7 bases between. Germline-derived CDR1 and CDR2 are SGHTA and FQGNSA. The CDR3 totals 14 residues. The CDR3 spells CASSSTYSGNTIYF. The CDR3 region has the DNA TGTGCCAGCAGCTCAACCTACTCTGGAAACACCATATATTTT.

The V gene is TRBV7-3, the J gene TRBJ2-1, with 7 bases matching TRBD1. The CDR3 length is 15 residues. The germline CDR1 and CDR2 sequences are SGHTA and FQGTGA. The V and J ends lost 2 bases and 9 bases, in that order; junction bases with no gene match: 10. CDR3 sequence: CASSLALSRDSEQFF. In DNA, the CDR3 is TGTGCCAGCAGCTTAGCGCTCTCAAGGGACAGTGAGCAGTTCTTC.

The rearrangement links TRBV6-2 or TRBV6-3 to TRBJ2-5; 10 bases line up with TRBD2. V gave up 6 bases and J gave up 2 bases; unmatched junction bases: 6. Per the germline V gene, CDR1 is MNHEY and CDR2 is SVGEGT. CDR3 length equals 15 residues. The CDR3 protein is CASSALAGPQETQYF. DNA for the CDR3: TGTGCCAGCAGCGCACTAGCGGGACCACAAGAGACCCAGTACTTC.

This clone is a singleton in its sample. This chain links TRBV7-2 with TRBJ1-3; D remains ambiguous. The CDR3 spans 16 residues. V lost 4 bases to trimming and J lost 0 bases, with 13 bases between them. CDR1 and CDR2 (germline): SGHTA, FQGNSA. The CDR3 region is CASSSPGDISGNTIYF. CDR3 DNA sequence: TGTGCCAGCAGCTCGCCCGGGGATATCTCTGGAAACACCATATATTTT.

The V and J genes are TRBV7-9 and TRBJ2-2; 7 bases map to TRBD1. Trimming took 1 base from V and 6 from J; bases not matched to a gene: 2. Germline-derived CDR1 and CDR2 are SEHNR and FQNEAQ (reference sequence). The CDR3 runs 14 residues. The CDR3 protein is CASSLVTGPGELFF. CDR3 in DNA: TGTGCCAGCAGCTTAGTGACAGGGCCCGGGGAGCTGTTTTTT.

CDR3 DNA sequence: TGTGCCAGCAGTCTAAACTGGGACAGGAACACTGAAGCTTTCTTT. Protein product: CASSLNWDRNTEAFF. The J gene is TRBJ1-1, the V gene TRBV27; 7 positions match TRBD1. CDR1 and CDR2 (germline): MNHEY, SMNVEV (reference sequence). The CDR3 sequence is 15 residues long. J was trimmed by 1 base and V by 5 bases; bases with no gene match: 7.

This clone was counted a single time. This chain joins TRBV3-1 (or the pseudogene TRBV3-2) and TRBJ1-1; maybe TRBD1 (5 bases). Germline-derived CDR1 and CDR2 are LGHDT and YNNKEL (reference sequence). CDR3 size: 15 residues. Trimming took off 4 bases at V and 1 base at J, with 13 bases between the two ends. CDR3 DNA sequence: TGTGCCAGCAGCCTGGGGGGGGTCAGGAACACTGAAGCTTTCTTT. Translation gives CASSLGGVRNTEAFF.

The genes are TRBV7-2 and TRBJ1-1; 7 bases line up with TRBD1. Germline V gene sequence: CDR1 SGHTA, CDR2 FQGNSA. This CDR3 contains 14 residues. Losses at the gene ends were 1 base for V and 10 bases for J; bases not matched to a gene: 9. DNA for the CDR3: TGTGCCAGCAGCTTAGAAGTCGGGGACAGAACAGCTTTCTTT. It encodes CASSLEVGDRTAFF.

This chain connects TRBV5-6 to TRBJ2-7; 10 bases agree with TRBD2. With V trimmed by 0 bases and J by 2 bases, 2 bases remained unmatched. CDR1 SGHDT and CDR2 YYEEEE come from the germline V gene. The CDR3 is made up of 15 amino acids. The CDR3 is CASSLGLAGAYEQYF. CDR3 DNA sequence: TGTGCCAGCAGCTTGGGGCTAGCGGGGGCCTACGAGCAGTACTTC.

The gene calls are TRBV19 and TRBJ1-5, with TRBD1 identical over 7 bases. Trimming took 6 bases from V and 0 from J; bases not matched to a gene: 8. The CDR3 covers 16 residues. Germline-derived CDR1 and CDR2 are LNHDA and SQIVND (reference sequence). The CDR3 loop is CASSRITGVSNQPQHF. Here the CDR3 DNA reads TGTGCCAGTAGCCGAATCACAGGGGTTAGCAATCAGCCCCAGCATTTT.

This chain joins TRBV5-8 and TRBJ1-1, with a possible D match to TRBD1 (6 bases). V shed 2 bases and J shed 0 bases, with 11 bases lying between them. This CDR3 comprises 15 residues. Germline loops: CDR1 SGHTS, CDR2 YDEGEE. CDR3 coding DNA: TGTGCCAGCAGCTTCAAAGACAGGTTGAACACTGAAGCTTTCTTT. As protein: CASSFKDRLNTEAFF.

The chain employs TRBV11-2 and TRBJ2-7; D may be TRBD1 (6 bases). Germline-derived CDR1 and CDR2 are SGHAT and FQNNGV. V was cut by 3 bases and J by 2 bases, with 14 bases left in between. The CDR3 is made up of 15 amino acids. CDR3 coding DNA: TGTGCCAGCAGCTTGGGGGCAGTACAAACCTACGAGCAGTACTTC. As protein: CASSLGAVQTYEQYF.

The chain carries TRBV28 and TRBJ2-7, with 9 bases fitting TRBD1. V lost 5 bases and J lost 0; bases outside the gene matches: 5. This CDR3 region has 15 residues. Germline V CDR1 and CDR2: MDHEN, SYDVKM. DNA for the CDR3: TGTGCCAGCAGTCAAGTACAGGGGGCCTCCTACGAGCAGTACTTC. Amino acids: CASSQVQGASYEQYF. Based on the CDR3 plus reference TRBV28 and TRBJ2-7, the full variable domain is DVKVTQSSRYLVKRTGEKVFLECVQDMDHENMFWYRQDPGLGLRLIYFSYDVKMKEKGDIPEGYSVSREKKERFSLILESASTNQTSMYLCASSQVQGASYEQYFGPGTRLTVT.

The gene calls are TRBV24-1 and TRBJ1-5; D might be TRBD1 (5 bases). Deletions cut 4 bases from V and 1 base from J, with 7 bases between. The length of the CDR3 is 14 residues. The germline V gene has CDR1 KGHDR and CDR2 SFDVKD. CDR3 sequence (DNA): TGTGCCACCAGTGACAGGGCAAGCAATCAGCCCCAGCATTTT. It yields the protein CATSDRASNQPQHF.

The J gene is TRBJ1-1, the V gene TRBV7-2, with 10 bases aligning to TRBD1. With 5 bases clipped from V and 2 bases from J, the junction kept 11 bases outside the gene matches. The CDR3 is 17 residues long. Germline CDR1 SGHTA, CDR2 FQGNSA. The CDR3 nucleotides are TGTGCCAGCAGCCCTACGGACAGGGGGAGAAGAAACACTGAAGCTTTCTTT. It specifies CASSPTDRGRRNTEAFF.

The V gene is TRBV5-8, the J gene TRBJ2-1; possibly TRBD2 for D (6 bases). The CDR3 length is 11 residues. Per germline, CDR1 SGHTS and CDR2 YDEGEE. The ends were cut back, 4 bases at V and 9 bases at J, with 8 bases in the middle. CDR3 coding DNA: TGTGCCAGCAGCCCGGGACTTGAGCAGTTCTTC. It translates to CASSPGLEQFF.

This clone has at least ten counts. This chain uses TRBV5-4 with TRBJ1-3, with a tentative D call TRBD1 (5 bases). In germline, CDR1 is SGHNT, CDR2 YYREEE (reference sequence). Trimming left V 0 bases short and J 2 bases short, with 9 bases between. This CDR3 is built from 15 residues. CDR3 nucleotide sequence: TGTGCCAGCAGCTTGGCCGGAGGGGCTGGAAACACCATATATTTT. As protein: CASSLAGGAGNTIYF.

Worth noting for this clone: Other DNA sequences in this specimen translate into the identical CDR3. The chain carries TRBV28 and TRBJ1-6, with D unresolved. Germline loops: CDR1 MDHEN, CDR2 SYDVKM. The CDR3 spans 14 residues. V was shortened by 3 bases and J by 7 bases, with 10 bases between the two germline ends. CDR3 nucleotides: TGTGCCAGCAGTTTGCCAGGCGACAATTCACCCCTCCACTTT. Translating gives CASSLPGDNSPLHF.

J is TRBJ2-1 and V is TRBV6-2 or TRBV6-3, with 12 nucleotides matching TRBD2. The CDR3 extends over 18 amino acids. The V gene's germline CDR1 is MNHEY and CDR2 SVGEGT. V was clipped by 0 bases and J by 4 bases; unmatched bases: 7. The CDR3 is CASSYSTSGSPVYNEQFF. DNA of the CDR3: TGTGCCAGCAGTTACTCGACTAGCGGGAGCCCAGTGTACAATGAGCAGTTCTTC.

The J gene is TRBJ2-1, the V gene TRBV29-1; no definite D call. V lost 4 bases and J lost 5, with 12 bases in between. Germline CDR1 and CDR2: SQVTM and ANQGSEA. The length of the CDR3 is 13 residues. CDR3 sequence reads: CSVAQQWDNEQFF. CDR3 in DNA: TGCAGCGTTGCACAGCAGTGGGACAATGAGCAGTTCTTC.